This T cell receptor beta chain was obtained from a study of blood T cell repertoires in COVID-19 (dated by TCRdb to 2018 to 2020). About the full investigation: Collaborator samples came from the United States, Italy and Spain and covered acute and convalescent phases of COVID-19. The sample metadata nearly always contained a de-identified subject ID, COVID-19 status, age in years and sex. Where available, HLA class I and class II types were obtained from metadata supplied by the sample provider rather than from assay-based typing. The dataset comprised deeply sampled blood TCRbeta repertoires from subjects exposed to, actively infected with, or recovered from COVID-19. A freely available public database, intended as a resource for researchers studying the immune response to SARS-CoV-2, is where the repertoires were released. Samples were obtained from the ongoing ImmuneRACE study (first 160 participants) and from about 1,300 subjects provided by 6 global collaborators. The material from the prospective study consisted of cDNA or gDNA derived from T cells, B-cell-depleted T cells, or PBMCs.

Points the paper makes about the study in general: How much clinical and demographic metadata was included differed by source and by participant, and the metadata was provided uncurated.

Of note for this clone: The antigen it recognizes is unknown. No qualities accompany the bases; no much larger clone lies one base away.

Counted from cysteine to phenylalanine, this CDR3 has 14 amino acids. Of all the DNA, just the CDR3 is kept, 42 bases in frame from base 1. The CDR1 and CDR2 encoded by the germline V gene are SGHRS and YFSETQ. V is pared back by 0 bases and J by 4 bases, with 10 bases lying between the germline termini. TCRbeta CDR3 regions were amplified from genomic DNA using the immunoSEQ Assay, a bias-controlled multiplex PCR. The study's own analysis went as follows. The number of nucleated cells in each sample was estimated by amplification of reference gene primers within the assay. To quantify the absolute abundance of each unique TCRbeta CDR3 rearrangement, sequence reads were collapsed and filtered. For each sample, productive Simpson clonality was calculated as the square root of Simpson's diversity index across productive rearrangements. The clones in this table, taken by TCRdb from immuneACCESS, are in-frame only. Not every clone is retained; where verified, under half of the shortfall comes from an unresolved V gene, and the cause of the rest is unknown. V and J calls and clone size come straight from that table; D and trimming were deduced from the DNA. The sample has about 50,000 clones on record, 84% of them singletons. Jointly, the top ten make up just over 8.5% of the sample.

Collaborating institutions collected whole blood in K2EDTA tubes following their own protocols. Collaborator samples were shipped for TCRbeta analysis as frozen whole blood, isolated PBMCs, or DNA extracted from either sample type. Recombination joined TRBV5-1 with TRBJ2-5; TRBD1 could be the D gene, as 5 bases match. Material for sequencing was peripheral blood. The clonotype comes from a man in his 60s with acute or convalescent COVID-19. Here the CDR3 is given as CASSLDGAPETQYF. The DNA is as follows: TGCGCCAGCAGCTTGGATGGGGCGCCAGAGACCCAGTACTTC.